This T cell receptor (beta chain) was recorded in a study of T cell repertoires in ileal Crohn's disease. Sequencing was performed with immunoSEQ multiplex PCR; in TCRdb, only in-frame clones are kept and a portion is missing. Among about 13,000 clones listed, 78% were seen once. This clone was found once. Its antigen remains unknown. Study-level findings and limits: Every patient over 26.8% clonality showed endoscopic recurrence. Clonal expansions were more frequent in active smokers than non-smokers at surgery. Sorted CD8 T cells held more high-frequency clones than CD4.

Sequences were obtained from ileal tissue. The clonotype originates from an adult with Crohn's disease.

CDR3 nucleotide sequence: TGTGCCAGCAGCCCGGGGACAGGTAATCGTGCTCTCTACGAGCAGTACTTC. Translated: CASSPGTGNRALYEQYF. V usage is TRBV7-2 and J usage is TRBJ2-7; 8 bases are a match to TRBD1. J lost 3 bases, V lost 5 bases, and 15 bases had no gene match. This CDR3 has 17 residues. Germline loops: CDR1 SGHTA, CDR2 FQGNSA.